The present TCR beta chain was sequenced within a study of monozygotic twins with inflammatory bowel disease. TCRdb re-called the 5' RACE reads and gives one entry per CDR3 protein, without DNA. This sample lists some 330,000 distinct CDR3 sequences; its ten largest clones have roughly 5.8%. Study-wide results and limits: Healthy twins shared more clonotypes with others than IBD patients, most markedly active ones.

Worth noting for this clonotype: The antigen remains unidentified.

Per the germline V gene, CDR1 is SGHTA and CDR2 is FQGNSA. The CDR3 spans 11 residues. Material: blood. The chain employs TRBV7-2 and TRBJ1-3. The source of this sequence is a human donor with ulcerative colitis or Crohn's disease, or a healthy co-twin of an affected twin (not recorded which). The CDR3 loop is CASLQGNTIYF.